The clone carrying this T cell receptor beta chain has a single count. Authors' analysis steps: Counts of nucleated cells, estimated from reference gene primer amplification, were obtained. Profiling relied on immunoSEQ multiplex PCR, and the TCRdb table lists in-frame clones only, not all of them. The V and J calls and the clone size are those of that table, but D and trimming were determined from the DNA. In the table there are 80,000 to 100,000 clones, 87% of which are singletons. There are 14 residues in the CDR3. In germline, CDR1 is SGHRS, CDR2 YFSETQ. Trimming removed 3 bases from V and 7 bases from J; junction bases left unmatched: 5. This record belongs to a study of blood T cell repertoires in COVID-19. Study summary: Acute-phase and convalescent COVID-19 samples originated in the United States, Italy and Spain. Sample material is recorded as cDNA or gDNA derived from T cells, B-cell-depleted T cells, or PBMCs.

This TCR was recovered from a woman aged 45 to 65 with active or convalescent COVID-19. Material: peripheral blood. The chain links TRBV5-1 to TRBJ2-7; TRBD2 agrees at 12 bases. The CDR3 DNA is TGCGCCAGCAGCTCCGGGACTAGCGGGCAAGAGCAGTACTTC. This codes for CASSSGTSGQEQYF.